This T cell receptor beta chain came from a study of early T cells in non-severe SARS-CoV-2 infection. MiXCR, applied by TCRdb to the 5' RACE reads, yields one record per CDR3 protein. The data show tens of thousands of distinct CDR3 sequences, about 11% seen once. Material: whole blood. The receptor comes from an adult who was a healthcare worker with PCR-confirmed SARS-CoV-2 infection or an uninfected control (not recorded which).

Here the CDR3 DNA reads TGTGCCTCCCTAGGGGTCCCGAACACCGGGGAGCTGTTTTTT. This encodes CASLGVPNTGELFF. The V gene is TRBV6-5, the J gene TRBJ2-2; possible D gene TRBD1, 5 bases. The V gene lost 11 bases and the J gene lost 0 bases, with 13 bases spanning the gap. CDR1 is MNHEY and CDR2 is SVGAGI in the germline V gene. CDR3 length: 14 residues.